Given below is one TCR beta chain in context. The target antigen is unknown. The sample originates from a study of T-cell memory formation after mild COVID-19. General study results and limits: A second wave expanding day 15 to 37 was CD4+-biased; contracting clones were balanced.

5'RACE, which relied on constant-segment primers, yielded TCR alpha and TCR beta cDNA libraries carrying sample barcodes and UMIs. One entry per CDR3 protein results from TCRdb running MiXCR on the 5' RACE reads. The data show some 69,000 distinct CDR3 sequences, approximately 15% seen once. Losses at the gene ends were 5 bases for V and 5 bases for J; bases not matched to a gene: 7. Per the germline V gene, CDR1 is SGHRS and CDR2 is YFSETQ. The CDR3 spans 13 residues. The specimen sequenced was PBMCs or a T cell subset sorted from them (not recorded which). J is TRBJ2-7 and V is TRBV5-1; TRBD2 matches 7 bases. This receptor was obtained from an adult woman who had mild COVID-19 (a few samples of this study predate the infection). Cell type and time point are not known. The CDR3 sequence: CASSYGEGHEQYF. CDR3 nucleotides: TGCGCCAGCAGTTACGGGGAGGGTCACGAGCAGTACTTC.